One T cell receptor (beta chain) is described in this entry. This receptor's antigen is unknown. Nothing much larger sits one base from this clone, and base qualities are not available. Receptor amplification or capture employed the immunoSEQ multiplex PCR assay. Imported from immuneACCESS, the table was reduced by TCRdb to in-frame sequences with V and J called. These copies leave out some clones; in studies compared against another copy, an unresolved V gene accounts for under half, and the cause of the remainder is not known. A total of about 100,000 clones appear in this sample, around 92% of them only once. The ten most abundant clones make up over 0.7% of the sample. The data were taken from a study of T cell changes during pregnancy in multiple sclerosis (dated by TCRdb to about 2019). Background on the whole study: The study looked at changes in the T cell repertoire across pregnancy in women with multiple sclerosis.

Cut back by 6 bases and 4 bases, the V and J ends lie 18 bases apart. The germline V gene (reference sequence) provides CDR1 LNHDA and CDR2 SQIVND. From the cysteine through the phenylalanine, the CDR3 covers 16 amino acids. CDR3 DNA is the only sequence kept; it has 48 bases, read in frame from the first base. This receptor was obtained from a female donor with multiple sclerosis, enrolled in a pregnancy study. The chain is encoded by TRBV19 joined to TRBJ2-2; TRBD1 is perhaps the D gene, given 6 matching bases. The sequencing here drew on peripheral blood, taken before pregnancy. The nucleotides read TGTGCCAGTAGAACAGGGAAGTTGGGTAGCACCGGGGAGCTGTTTTTT. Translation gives CASRTGKLGSTGELFF.